The rows below give T cell receptor beta chains drawn from one sample of a study of CD4 T cells in relation to SARS-CoV-2 and coronaviruses. TCRdb keeps only in-frame clones here, not all; method: immunoSEQ multiplex PCR. This table holds around 18,000 clones, 70% to 80% found once. These receptors are not linked to any known antigen. Sequencing was done on a sample of CD4+ T cells from PBMCs, cultured in vitro. These TCRs come from a human donor in good health. Each CDR3 is given with its conserved first and last residue. A D gene is named only where the DNA matches it firmly. Clone size is shown for a subset of rows, as once, few, many or a class of expanded clone.

cdr3_nt: TGTGCCATCAGTGGACAGGACTACAATGAGCAGTTCTTC
cdr3_aa: CAISGQDYNEQFF
d_call: .
j_call: TRBJ2-1
clone_size: .
v_call: TRBV10-3

cdr3_nt: TGTGCCAGCAGTGAAGCATCTGGGGGTTACACTGAAGCTTTCTTT
cdr3_aa: CASSEASGGYTEAFF
d_call: .
j_call: TRBJ1-1
clone_size: .
v_call: TRBV6-1

cdr3_nt: TGTGCCAGCAGTGGACCCGAATCCGTGGCCAAAAACATTCAGTACTTC
cdr3_aa: CASSGPESVAKNIQYF
d_call: .
j_call: TRBJ2-4
clone_size: .
v_call: TRBV2

cdr3_nt: TGTGCCAGCATGAGAAGCGTGACCCAGTACTTC
cdr3_aa: CASMRSVTQYF
d_call: .
j_call: TRBJ2-5
clone_size: few
v_call: TRBV2

cdr3_nt: TGTGCCAGCAGCGCCAGCGGGAGCACAGATACGCAGTATTTT
cdr3_aa: CASSASGSTDTQYF
d_call: .
j_call: TRBJ2-3
clone_size: .
v_call: TRBV3-1/TRBV3-2

cdr3_nt: TGCGCCAGCAGCTTGGGGGGGGACATTCAGTACTTC
cdr3_aa: CASSLGGDIQYF
d_call: .
j_call: TRBJ2-4
clone_size: .
v_call: TRBV5-1

cdr3_nt: TGTGCCAGCAGCCAGACAGTGAACACTGAAGCTTTCTTT
cdr3_aa: CASSQTVNTEAFF
d_call: .
j_call: TRBJ1-1
clone_size: .
v_call: TRBV7-9

cdr3_nt: TGTGCCACCAGTGACCGACAGGACTATGGCTACACCTTC
cdr3_aa: CATSDRQDYGYTF
d_call: .
j_call: TRBJ1-2
clone_size: .
v_call: TRBV24-1

cdr3_nt: TGTGCCTGCGGGACAGGGGGAGGTTCACCCCTCCACTTT
cdr3_aa: CACGTGGGSPLHF
d_call: TRBD1
j_call: TRBJ1-6
clone_size: few
v_call: TRBV30

cdr3_nt: TGTGCCAGCAGTCTACGGTCGCCTGGGACTAAATTCTTT
cdr3_aa: CASSLRSPGTKFF
d_call: .
j_call: TRBJ1-1
clone_size: once
v_call: TRBV27

cdr3_nt: TGTGCCAGCAGTGACTCTTCGGGAAACACTGAAGCTTTCTTT
cdr3_aa: CASSDSSGNTEAFF
d_call: .
j_call: TRBJ1-1
clone_size: .
v_call: TRBV6-4

cdr3_nt: TGTGCCAGCAGCCAACAGGGGGCTAATGAAAAACTGTTTTTT
cdr3_aa: CASSQQGANEKLFF
d_call: TRBD1
j_call: TRBJ1-4
clone_size: .
v_call: TRBV5-4

cdr3_nt: TGTGCCAGTAGGGCGGCGTCTAGCTGGTCCTACGAGCAGTACTTC
cdr3_aa: CASRAASSWSYEQYF
d_call: .
j_call: TRBJ2-7
clone_size: medium-sized
v_call: TRBV6-5

cdr3_nt: TGTGCCAGCAGCCCCGGGTCTTCCGGGGAGCTGTTTTTT
cdr3_aa: CASSPGSSGELFF
d_call: .
j_call: TRBJ2-2
clone_size: .
v_call: TRBV7-3

cdr3_nt: TGTGCCAGCAGCTTAGCGAGCGACTCCAAAGGGTACAATGAGCAGTTCTTC
cdr3_aa: CASSLASDSKGYNEQFF
d_call: .
j_call: TRBJ2-1
clone_size: few
v_call: TRBV7-9

cdr3_nt: TGTGCCAGCAGCTTTACCGGGGCTCCTGTTGGCGAGCAGTACTTC
cdr3_aa: CASSFTGAPVGEQYF
d_call: .
j_call: TRBJ2-7
clone_size: few
v_call: TRBV13

cdr3_nt: TGTGCCATCAGTGCCAGGGGAGATCAGCCCCAGCATTTT
cdr3_aa: CAISARGDQPQHF
d_call: .
j_call: TRBJ1-5
clone_size: .
v_call: TRBV10-3

cdr3_nt: TGTGCCACCAGGACATTTAGGGGACGTTACGAGCAGTACTTC
cdr3_aa: CATRTFRGRYEQYF
d_call: .
j_call: TRBJ2-7
clone_size: .
v_call: TRBV24-1

cdr3_nt: TGTGCCAGCTCACCAGTGCGGGGAGTGAACACTGAAGCTTTCTTT
cdr3_aa: CASSPVRGVNTEAFF
d_call: .
j_call: TRBJ1-1
clone_size: .
v_call: TRBV18

cdr3_nt: TGTGCCAGCTCACCCGGCTCCCAGGAAGAGACCCAGTACTTC
cdr3_aa: CASSPGSQEETQYF
d_call: .
j_call: TRBJ2-5
clone_size: .
v_call: TRBV18

cdr3_nt: TGTGCCAGCAGCTCACACCCTGAAACATTTCAGTACTTC
cdr3_aa: CASSSHPETFQYF
d_call: .
j_call: TRBJ2-4
clone_size: few
v_call: TRBV6-5

cdr3_nt: TGTGCCAGCAGCTTTTTGGGTCCTAACGGTTACAATGAGCAGTTCTTC
cdr3_aa: CASSFLGPNGYNEQFF
d_call: .
j_call: TRBJ2-1
clone_size: once
v_call: TRBV7-6

cdr3_nt: TGTGCCAGCAAGGGGGGGACCGGGGAGCTGTTTTTT
cdr3_aa: CASKGGTGELFF
d_call: .
j_call: TRBJ2-2
clone_size: medium-sized
v_call: TRBV12-3/TRBV12-4

cdr3_nt: TGTGCCAGCAACACAAAGCGACAGGGTGAAGCTTTCTTT
cdr3_aa: CASNTKRQGEAFF
d_call: TRBD1
j_call: TRBJ1-1
clone_size: .
v_call: TRBV12-3/TRBV12-4

cdr3_nt: TGTGCCAGTAGTTCGGGACTAGCGTCCTACAATGAGCAGTTCTTC
cdr3_aa: CASSSGLASYNEQFF
d_call: TRBD2
j_call: TRBJ2-1
clone_size: few
v_call: TRBV19

cdr3_nt: TGTGCCAGCAGCCTGGCGGGGAGAACTGAAGCTTTCTTT
cdr3_aa: CASSLAGRTEAFF
d_call: .
j_call: TRBJ1-1
clone_size: .
v_call: TRBV11-2

cdr3_nt: TGTGCCAGCAGTGAAAGTAGGGGGGATTTTTCACCCCTCCACTTT
cdr3_aa: CASSESRGDFSPLHF
d_call: .
j_call: TRBJ1-6
clone_size: .
v_call: TRBV6-1

cdr3_nt: TGTGCCACCAGTGATTTGACCTATGAGCAGTTCTTC
cdr3_aa: CATSDLTYEQFF
d_call: .
j_call: TRBJ2-1
clone_size: once
v_call: TRBV24-1

cdr3_nt: TGTGCCACCAGTGACCCCGGACTGGGGTCCGAGACCCAGTACTTC
cdr3_aa: CATSDPGLGSETQYF
d_call: .
j_call: TRBJ2-5
clone_size: .
v_call: TRBV24-1